These 22 T cell receptor beta chains came from one sample sequenced in a study of blood T cell repertoires in COVID-19 (dated by TCRdb to about 2020). The method was the immunoSEQ multiplex PCR assay. Entries here come from immuneACCESS through TCRdb and include only in-frame sequences with V and J called. Some clones fail to appear in such tables; in the studies checked, an unresolved V gene covers under half of the shortfall, and the cause of the remainder is unknown. Within this sample are about 300,000 clones, with more than 75% of them counted one time only. The top ten hold roughly 1.3% of the sample. The sequencing sample was made of peripheral blood. The origin of the receptors is a man aged 70-80 years with acute or convalescent COVID-19.

The CDR3 region is CSDLNRDSPYGYTF. The CDR3 DNA follows: TGCAGCGACCTCAACCGGGACAGTCCCTATGGCTACACCTTC. This chain connects TRBV29-1 to TRBJ1-2, with 7 bases identical to TRBD1. This CDR3 is 14 amino acids long. Germline trimming cut 7 bases from V and 4 bases from J; bases unmatched to any gene: 12. Looked up from germline, CDR1 is SQVTM and CDR2 is ANQGSEA.

The rearrangement links TRBV5-5 to TRBJ1-2; D is ambiguous. CDR3 size: 13 residues. The germline V and J ends were trimmed by 1 base and 4 bases, with 8 bases remaining between them. Germline lookup yields CDR1 SGHKS and CDR2 YYEKEE (reference sequence). The CDR3 reads CASSLSLSYGYTF. The DNA of the CDR3 is TGTGCCAGCAGCTTGTCCCTGAGCTATGGCTACACCTTC.

The sample holds one count of this clone. The V gene is TRBV30, the J gene TRBJ2-7; tentative D call: TRBD2 (6 bases). V shed 1 base and J shed 2 bases, with 18 bases lying between them. CDR3 length: 16 residues. Germline CDR1 reads GTSNPN; CDR2 reads SVGIG (reference sequence). The CDR3 nucleotides are TGTGCCTGGAGTGAGTTTTGGAGCGGGCGAGCCTACGAGCAGTACTTC. It translates to CAWSEFWSGRAYEQYF. Full variable domain (missing parts from reference TRBV30 and TRBJ2-7): SQTIHQWPATLVQPVGSPLSLECTVEGTSNPNLYWYRQAAGRGLQLLFYSVGIGQISSEVPQNLSASRPQDRQFILSSKKLLLSDSGFYLCAWSEFWSGRAYEQYFGPGTRLTVT.

The genes are TRBV2 and TRBJ1-5; 9 bases are a match to TRBD1. The CDR3 extends over 13 amino acids. Germline V gene data show CDR1 as SNHLY and CDR2 as FYNNEI. V dropped 7 bases and J dropped 5; count of bases not matched to a gene: 3. CDR3 in DNA: TGTGCCAGCACCTGGGACAGGGATCAGCCCCAGCATTTT. Translating it yields CASTWDRDQPQHF.

This clone occurred a few times. This sequence joins TRBV4-3 and TRBJ1-4; TRBD1 agrees at 9 bases. The CDR3 runs to 16 residues. V shed 0 bases, J shed 8 bases, and the junction held 7 bases outside the gene matches. Germline V gene sequence: CDR1 LGHNA, CDR2 YSLEER. CDR3 bases: TGCGCCAGCAGCCAAGATAGGACAGGGGAGTTCGAAAAACTGTTTTTT. Its translation is CASSQDRTGEFEKLFF.

The V gene is TRBV19, the J gene TRBJ1-4; TRBD1 aligns across 9 bases. Looked up from germline, CDR1 is LNHDA and CDR2 is SQIVND (reference sequence). The trim removed 7 bases at V and 8 bases at J, leaving 8 bases unmatched. This CDR3 region has 14 residues. Here the CDR3 DNA reads TGTGCCAGTACTAGGACAGGGGCAGGAGAAAAACTGTTTTTT. Amino acid sequence: CASTRTGAGEKLFF.

The chain joins TRBV2 to TRBJ1-3; 8 bases map to TRBD1. Germline-derived CDR1 and CDR2 are SNHLY and FYNNEI. V was clipped by 4 bases and J by 0 bases; unmatched bases: 5. The CDR3 sequence is 16 residues long. The CDR3 here is CASSGTGIHSGNTIYF. CDR3 in DNA: TGTGCCAGCAGTGGGACAGGGATCCACTCTGGAAACACCATATATTTT.

V and J are TRBV19 and TRBJ1-3; D not certain. V dropped 4 bases and J dropped 0 bases, with 7 bases sitting between them. The CDR3 runs to 14 residues. CDR1 and CDR2 (germline): LNHDA, SQIVND (reference sequence). CDR3 coding DNA: TGTGCCAGTAGTAGTGAGTACTCTGGAAACACCATATATTTT. It is translated as CASSSEYSGNTIYF.

This chain connects TRBV6-5 to TRBJ1-1, with D possibly TRBD1 on 5 matching bases. The germline gives CDR1 MNHEY, CDR2 SVGAGI. Trimming stripped 11 bases from V and 8 bases from J, with 18 bases between. The CDR3 length is 12 residues. The DNA of the CDR3 is TGTGCCGCTCGGCGGGGGGAGCTAGAAGCTTTCTTT. Protein sequence: CAARRGELEAFF.

The chain links TRBV18 to TRBJ1-1; D ambiguous. Trimming took 3 bases from V and 8 from J, leaving 13 bases between them. CDR3 length: 13 amino acids. The germline V gene has CDR1 KGHSH and CDR2 LQKENI. The CDR3 here is CASSPRSGGEAFF. The CDR3 coding sequence is TGTGCCAGCTCACCGCGATCGGGAGGGGAAGCTTTCTTT.

The V call is TRBV14, the J call TRBJ2-1; D may be TRBD2 (6 bases). This CDR3 has 15 amino acids. The V end lost 4 bases, the J end lost 6 bases, and 16 bases lay between the germline ends. The germline V gene has CDR1 SGHDN and CDR2 FVKESK. CDR3 amino acids: CASSLGSRLGNEQFF. The CDR3, as DNA: TGTGCCAGCAGCCTAGGATCTCGACTAGGCAATGAGCAGTTCTTC. The complete variable domain, with remaining parts taken from reference TRBV14 and TRBJ2-1, reads EAGVTQFPSHSVIEKGQTVTLRCDPISGHDNLYWYRRVMGKEIKFLLHFVKESKQDESGMPNNRFLAERTGGTYSTLKVQPAELEDSGVYFCASSLGSRLGNEQFFGPGTRLTVL.

This chain joins TRBV23-1 and TRBJ1-5, with D possibly being TRBD1 (5 bases). TRBV23-1 belongs to the ORF category, with a function that is uncertain. This CDR3 region has 21 residues. Between the trimmed V and J ends, which lost 0 bases and 0 bases, there was a span of 24 bases. For the CDR3, the DNA is TGCGCCAGCAGTCAATCAAAGAGGCGGGGGTATCCAAACTATAGCAATCAGCCCCAGCATTTT. Amino acid sequence: CASSQSKRRGYPNYSNQPQHF.

About this clone: The same CDR3 can be traced to other DNA sequences in this sample. The chain combines TRBV7-9 with TRBJ1-2; no clear D. V dropped 0 bases and J dropped 6 bases, with 5 bases sitting between them. Germline V gene sequence: CDR1 SEHNR, CDR2 FQNEAQ (reference sequence). The CDR3 is 12 amino acids. CDR3 sequence: CASSLALNGYTF. As DNA, the CDR3 is TGTGCCAGCAGCTTAGCTTTAAATGGCTACACCTTC.

V gene TRBV5-6 combines with J gene TRBJ2-2; 10 positions agree with TRBD2. This CDR3 is built from 18 residues. From germline, CDR1 is SGHDT and CDR2 YYEEEE. J lost 7 bases, V lost 6 bases, and 18 bases had no gene match. CDR3 region: CASIPSPLAGDSGGELFF. DNA of the CDR3: TGTGCCAGCATCCCATCCCCCCTAGCGGGGGATAGCGGCGGGGAGCTGTTTTTT.

The chain uses TRBV10-2 and TRBJ2-2, with D possibly TRBD1 on 6 matching bases. The germline V gene has CDR1 WSHSY and CDR2 SAAADI. The V and J ends lost 0 bases and 3 bases respectively, with 8 bases between them. The CDR3 has 15 residues. The CDR3 sequence: CASSESGGYTGELFF. The CDR3 nucleotides read TGCGCCAGCAGTGAGTCAGGGGGTTACACCGGGGAGCTGTTTTTT.

The genes are TRBV6-2 or TRBV6-3 and TRBJ2-2; D is undetermined. The CDR3 is 14 residues long. The V end was cut by 3 bases, the J end by 1 base, with 6 bases between. Germline V CDR1 and CDR2: MNHEY, SVGEGT. This chain's CDR3 is CASSYNKNTGELFF. CDR3 nucleotides: TGTGCCAGCAGTTATAACAAGAACACCGGGGAGCTGTTTTTT.

The sample holds a few counts of this clone. The chain employs TRBV30 and TRBJ1-2, with 8 bases aligning to TRBD1. CDR3 length equals 13 residues. Germline-derived CDR1 and CDR2 are GTSNPN and SVGIG (reference sequence). Trimming took 2 bases from V and 2 from J; bases not matched to a gene: 1. CDR3 sequence: CAWSWTGNYGYTF. The CDR3, as DNA: TGTGCCTGGAGTTGGACAGGGAACTATGGCTACACCTTC.

This clone was seen a few times. The J gene is TRBJ1-1, the V gene TRBV30, with a tentative D call TRBD1 (6 bases). The germline V and J ends were trimmed by 3 bases and 10 bases, with 18 bases remaining between them. The CDR3 covers 13 residues. CDR1 is GTSNPN and CDR2 is SVGIG in the germline V gene (reference sequence). CDR3 sequence: CAWSTPGTPRAFF. The CDR3 DNA is TGTGCCTGGAGCACACCGGGGACACCACGAGCTTTCTTT. The complete variable domain, with remaining parts taken from reference TRBV30 and TRBJ1-1, reads SQTIHQWPATLVQPVGSPLSLECTVEGTSNPNLYWYRQAAGRGLQLLFYSVGIGQISSEVPQNLSASRPQDRQFILSSKKLLLSDSGFYLCAWSTPGTPRAFFGQGTRLTVV.

The chain couples TRBV19 to TRBJ1-5; D uncertain. Germline-derived CDR1 and CDR2 are LNHDA and SQIVND (reference sequence). Trimming took 9 bases from V and 6 from J, leaving 15 bases between them. CDR3 length equals 13 residues. This CDR3 reads CASKSLSSQPQHF. The DNA of the CDR3 is TGTGCCAGCAAAAGTCTTTCGAGTCAGCCCCAGCATTTT. The full variable domain, its missing parts supplied by reference TRBV19 and TRBJ1-5, is DGGITQSPKYLFRKEGQNVTLSCEQNLNHDAMYWYRQDPGQGLRLIYYSQIVNDFQKGDIAEGYSVSREKKESFPLTVTSAQKNPTAFYLCASKSLSSQPQHFGDGTRLSIL.

The chain uses TRBV6-2 or TRBV6-3 and TRBJ2-3; D perhaps matches TRBD2 (5 bases). This CDR3 comprises 16 residues. V was shortened by 0 bases and J by 3 bases, with 13 bases between the two germline ends. The germline gives CDR1 MNHEY, CDR2 SVGEGT. The CDR3 here is CASSYSRRLGTDTQYF. The CDR3 DNA reads TGTGCCAGCAGTTACTCCAGGAGGCTCGGGACAGATACGCAGTATTTT.

In its sample, this clone was seen once. The rearrangement links TRBV28 to TRBJ2-7, with 7 nucleotides matching TRBD2. The V gene's germline CDR1 is MDHEN and CDR2 SYDVKM. This CDR3 is 13 amino acids long. Unmatched junction bases numbered 10, after V lost 2 bases and J lost 12 bases. The CDR3 here is CASSLAASGGWYF. The CDR3 nucleotides read TGTGCCAGCAGTTTAGCAGCCTCGGGGGGTTGGTACTTC. The variable domain in full, with the rest retrieved from reference TRBV28 and TRBJ2-7, is DVKVTQSSRYLVKRTGEKVFLECVQDMDHENMFWYRQDPGLGLRLIYFSYDVKMKEKGDIPEGYSVSREKKERFSLILESASTNQTSMYLCASSLAASGGWYFGPGTRLTVT.

The chain carries TRBV5-6 and TRBJ1-1; D unresolved. The V end was cut by 6 bases, the J end by 2 bases, with 8 bases between. CDR3 length: 12 residues. In germline, CDR1 is SGHDT, CDR2 YYEEEE. CDR3 loop: CASTYFNTEAFF. The CDR3 nucleotides read TGTGCCAGCACTTACTTTAACACTGAAGCTTTCTTT.